One and the same sample provided the 21 T cell receptor beta chains below, sequenced in a study of pediatric ulcerative colitis. Measured with immunoSEQ multiplex PCR; TCRdb has only the in-frame clones, and not every one. The sample lists about 64,000 clones, approximately 87% occurring once. The material sequenced was blood. The receptors here all came from a boy aged 5-17 years with severe ulcerative colitis.

The V gene is TRBV7-2, the J gene TRBJ2-7, with a possible D match to TRBD2 (5 bases). The germline V gene encodes CDR1 SGHTA and CDR2 FQGNSA. V dropped 0 bases and J dropped 5 bases, with 8 bases sitting between them. The CDR3 sequence is 13 residues long. CDR3 protein: CASSLAARDEQYF. CDR3 sequence (DNA): TGTGCCAGCAGCTTAGCGGCGCGGGACGAGCAGTACTTC.

The rearrangement links TRBV5-4 to TRBJ2-3, with 10 bases fitting TRBD2. Germline trimming cut 4 bases from V and 7 bases from J; bases unmatched to any gene: 6. Germline V gene sequence: CDR1 SGHNT, CDR2 YYREEE (reference sequence). This CDR3 is 14 amino acids long. The CDR3 coding sequence is TGTGCCAGCAGCGAAGCTAGCGGGAGCCATACGCAGTATTTT. Its translation: CASSEASGSHTQYF.

The chain's CDR3 is CASSLRGTVGSIVLGYTF. The CDR3 bases are TGTGCCAGCAGTTTACGGGGGACAGTGGGCTCTATCGTCTTGGGCTACACCTTC. The rearrangement joins TRBV28 to TRBJ1-2; TRBD1 agrees at 7 bases. Trimming took 2 bases from V and 8 from J; bases not matched to a gene: 20. The germline CDR1 and CDR2 sequences are MDHEN and SYDVKM. The CDR3 runs to 18 residues.

The chain carries TRBV7-2 and TRBJ2-7; a possible D gene is TRBD1 (5 bases). V shed 3 bases and J shed 2 bases, with 8 bases lying between them. Germline assignment: CDR1 SGHTA and CDR2 FQGNSA. The CDR3 sequence is 13 residues long. CDR3 residues: CASSFARAYEQYF. CDR3 DNA sequence: TGTGCCAGCAGCTTTGCCAGGGCCTACGAGCAGTACTTC.

The DNA of the CDR3 is TGTGCCACCTCTTCTGCGTGGAACACTGAAGCTTTCTTT. This translates into CATSSAWNTEAFF. The rearrangement links TRBV15 to TRBJ1-1; D remains unclear. V lost 8 bases, J lost 1 base, and 11 bases lay in between. The CDR3 runs to 13 residues. Per the germline V gene, CDR1 is LNHNV and CDR2 is YYDKDF (reference sequence).

This clone was counted a single time. The chain combines TRBV10-2 with TRBJ1-1, with 9 bases lining up with TRBD1. CDR3 length: 15 amino acids. Losses at the gene ends were 2 bases for V and 8 bases for J; bases not matched to a gene: 9. Germline assignment: CDR1 WSHSY and CDR2 SAAADI. The CDR3 DNA reads TGCGCCAGCAGTGAGCCGGGACAGGGCCTCTCCGAAGCTTTCTTT. This translates into CASSEPGQGLSEAFF.

J is TRBJ2-5 and V is TRBV4-1; D ambiguous. The DNA end favors TRBJ2-7, so the J call may be wrong. Looked up from germline, CDR1 is MGHRA and CDR2 is YSYEKL. The CDR3 has 15 residues. Here the CDR3 DNA reads TGCGCCAGCAGCCAAGGTAGGACCCTAGGCGGCGAGCAGTACTTC. Translating it yields CASSQGRTLGGEQYF.

The chain carries TRBV10-1 and TRBJ1-1, with D uncertain. V lost 6 bases and J 2 bases, leaving 10 bases between the germline ends. CDR3 size: 13 residues. CDR1 is WNHNN, CDR2 SYGVQD, per germline (reference sequence). CDR3: CASRGPKNTEAFF. Written as DNA, the CDR3 is TGCGCCAGCAGGGGCCCTAAAAACACTGAAGCTTTCTTT.

The chain is built from TRBV6-1 and TRBJ2-3, with D possibly being TRBD2 (5 bases). Germline V gene sequence: CDR1 MNHNS, CDR2 SASEGT. This CDR3 contains 13 residues. Trimming took 7 bases from V and 2 from J, leaving 10 bases between them. The CDR3 DNA sequence: TGTGCCAGCAACAGAGCGGACACAGATACGCAGTATTTT. Its translation is CASNRADTDTQYF.

The V call is TRBV4-1, the J call TRBJ1-3; no definite D call. The CDR3 runs 15 residues. Germline CDR1 and CDR2: MGHRA and YSYEKL. Trimming took off 0 bases at V and 0 bases at J, with 6 bases between the two ends. In nucleotides, the CDR3 is TGCGCCAGCAGCCAAGATTGGAGCTCTGGAAACACCATATATTTT. It translates to CASSQDWSSGNTIYF.

This clone has only one observation. The V call is TRBV7-2, the J call TRBJ2-1; D might be TRBD1 (5 bases). V dropped 2 bases and J dropped 1 base, with 9 bases sitting between them. The germline V gene encodes CDR1 SGHTA and CDR2 FQGNSA. The length of the CDR3 is 15 residues. This CDR3 is CASSLLQGSYNEQFF. The CDR3 DNA is TGTGCCAGCAGCTTATTGCAGGGTTCCTACAATGAGCAGTTCTTC.

This clone appeared a few times. In the same sample, other DNA sequences code for this CDR3. The J gene is TRBJ1-2, the V gene TRBV2; 8 bases match TRBD1. With V trimmed by 6 bases and J by 6 bases, 6 bases remained unmatched. The V gene's germline CDR1 is SNHLY and CDR2 FYNNEI. The CDR3 spans 13 residues. CDR3: CASRGTGQNGYTF. The CDR3 bases are TGTGCCAGCAGGGGGACAGGACAGAATGGCTACACCTTC.

This clone has only one observation. The chain is built from TRBV6-1 and TRBJ2-1; 7 bases fit TRBD2. There are 15 residues in the CDR3. Germline assignment: CDR1 MNHNS and CDR2 SASEGT. Germline trimming cut 4 bases from V and 4 bases from J; bases unmatched to any gene: 7. CDR3 protein: CASSVASGDYNEQFF. CDR3 nucleotides: TGTGCCAGCAGTGTTGCTAGCGGAGATTACAATGAGCAGTTCTTC.

This clone was picked up a small number of times. The chain has TRBV10-3 and TRBJ1-5; no clear D gene. Trimming removed 3 bases from V and 1 base from J, with 10 bases in between. CDR3 size: 15 residues. Germline loops: CDR1 ENHRY, CDR2 SYGVKD. In DNA, the CDR3 is TGTGCCATCAGTGAAGGACGTGAAAGCAATCAGCCCCAGCATTTT. It translates to CAISEGRESNQPQHF.

The chain couples TRBV4-1 to TRBJ2-1; D is perhaps TRBD2 (6 bases). Trimming pared 3 bases from V and 1 base from J, leaving 16 bases between. There are 17 residues in the CDR3. The germline V gene has CDR1 MGHRA and CDR2 YSYEKL. The CDR3 sequence: CASSHSTGGNSYNEQFF. The DNA for the CDR3 is TGCGCCAGCAGCCACAGTACTGGGGGGAATTCCTACAATGAGCAGTTCTTC.

V is TRBV25-1 and J is TRBJ2-1; TRBD2 matches 14 bases. Trimming cost V 3 bases and J 7 bases; bases outside gene matches: 5. The germline V gene has CDR1 MGHDK and CDR2 SYGVNS. The CDR3 spans 16 residues. This CDR3 is CASSEGTSGSWNEQFF. The DNA of the CDR3 is TGTGCCAGCAGTGAGGGGACTAGCGGGAGCTGGAATGAGCAGTTCTTC.

The chain is built from TRBV30 and TRBJ1-2; D might be TRBD1 (6 bases). Germline V gene lookup returns CDR1 GTSNPN and CDR2 SVGIG (reference sequence). Trimming pared 0 bases from V and 5 bases from J, leaving 10 bases between. CDR3 size: 13 residues. CDR3 region: CAWSVGQGYGYTF. CDR3 in DNA: TGTGCCTGGAGTGTAGGGCAGGGGTATGGCTACACCTTC.

J is TRBJ2-3 and V is TRBV4-1, with TRBD2 as a possible D gene (6 bases). The CDR3 covers 17 residues. Germline V lookup: CDR1 MGHRA, CDR2 YSYEKL. Trimming removed 1 base from V and 2 bases from J, with 16 bases in between. The CDR3 sequence is CASSQGPGRGYTDTQYF. CDR3 nucleotide sequence: TGCGCCAGCAGCCAAGGACCCGGGCGGGGATACACAGATACGCAGTATTTT.

The chain links TRBV5-8 to TRBJ1-4; D may be TRBD1 (5 bases). This CDR3 spans 16 amino acids. V lost 1 base, J lost 4 bases, and 14 bases lay in between. Germline CDR1 is SGHTS and CDR2 is YDEGEE. The DNA for the CDR3 is TGTGCCAGCAGCTTGCATCGGGGGAACCTTAATGAAAAACTGTTTTTT. Residues: CASSLHRGNLNEKLFF.

The chain is built from TRBV5-6 and TRBJ1-1, with 8 bases fitting TRBD1. This CDR3 has 17 amino acids. The trim removed 3 bases at V and 0 bases at J, leaving 10 bases unmatched. Germline assignment: CDR1 SGHDT and CDR2 YYEEEE. This CDR3 reads CASSYPPTGEMNTEAFF. CDR3 nucleotides: TGTGCCAGCAGCTACCCCCCGACAGGGGAGATGAACACTGAAGCTTTCTTT.

The V call is TRBV7-9, the J call TRBJ2-7, with 10 nucleotides matching TRBD1. J lost 2 bases, V lost 6 bases, and 7 bases had no gene match. This CDR3 is built from 15 residues. Germline CDR1 is SEHNR and CDR2 is FQNEAQ (reference sequence). In DNA form, the CDR3 reads TGTGCCAGCAGTCAAGCTGGGACAGGGGCCTACGAGCAGTACTTC. Translating gives CASSQAGTGAYEQYF.